A single sample is the source of the 28 T cell receptor beta chains below, sequenced in a study of brain metastases from non-small cell lung cancer. Repertoires were generated with immunoSEQ multiplex PCR, while TCRdb's copy carries only in-frame clones and drops some. The data contain roughly 2,500 clones, roughly 90% of them singletons. The sequencing sample was made of primary lung tumor tissue. Receptors were obtained from a donor aged 40 or over with non-small cell lung cancer.

As for this clone: One end of the junction varies from germline; a read error may be responsible. This chain uses TRBV5-1 with TRBJ2-1; 9 nucleotides agree with TRBD1. CDR3 length: 16 residues. Germline V gene lookup returns CDR1 SGHRS and CDR2 YFSETQ. CDR3 bases: TGCGCCAGCAACTTGACCGGGGGGACAGGGACGTATGAGCAGTTCTTC. Its protein product is CASNLTGGTGTYEQFF.

The CDR3: CASSQGPYGYTF. DNA for the CDR3: TGTGCCAGCAGTCAGGGGCCCTATGGCTACACCTTC. The chain couples TRBV3-1 (or the pseudogene TRBV3-2) to TRBJ1-2, with D possibly matching TRBD1 (6 bases). The CDR3 sequence is 12 residues long. Germline V CDR1 and CDR2: LGHDT, YNNKEL (reference sequence). V was cut by 6 bases and J by 4 bases, with 9 bases left in between.

This sequence joins TRBV5-3 and TRBJ1-3; D uncertain. TRBV5-3 is an open reading frame whose function is uncertain. CDR3 length equals 16 residues. V lost 6 bases and J lost 0, with 16 bases in between. The CDR3 protein is CARIPSQLISGNTIYF. As DNA, the CDR3 is TGTGCCAGAATCCCAAGTCAACTGATCTCTGGAAACACCATATATTTT.

The chain links TRBV12-5 to TRBJ2-6; TRBD2 agrees at 11 bases. The CDR3 is 22 amino acids. The V gene's germline CDR1 is LGHNT and CDR2 FRNRAP. V shed 1 base, J shed 2 bases, and the junction held 16 bases outside the gene matches. The CDR3 is CASGLAPDRLAGYIAGANVLTF. The CDR3 DNA reads as TGTGCTAGTGGTTTGGCACCGGACCGACTAGCGGGGTATATAGCTGGGGCCAACGTCCTGACTTTC.

The chain has TRBV9 and TRBJ2-7; 7 bases map to TRBD2. The CDR3 consists of 15 residues. V was clipped by 2 bases and J by 3 bases; unmatched bases: 8. Germline V gene lookup returns CDR1 SGDLS and CDR2 YYNGEE. CDR3 DNA sequence: TGTGCCAGCAGCGTCGAGGGAGGGCCGATCTACGAGCAGTACTTC. Translation gives CASSVEGGPIYEQYF. Variable domain in full (rest from reference TRBV9 and TRBJ2-7): DSGVTQTPKHLITATGQRVTLRCSPRSGDLSVYWYQQSLDQGLQFLIQYYNGEERAKGNILERFSAQQFPDLHSELNLSSLELGDSALYFCASSVEGGPIYEQYFGPGTRLTVT.

CDR3 DNA sequence: TGTGCCAGCAGTCCTACACCCGGCGAGCAGTACTTC. Translated, it gives CASSPTPGEQYF. The chain uses TRBV27 and TRBJ2-7; D is unclear. Trimming took 5 bases from V and 6 from J, leaving 11 bases between them. Germline CDR1 is MNHEY and CDR2 is SMNVEV (reference sequence). CDR3 length: 12 residues.

V usage is TRBV2 and J usage is TRBJ2-5; 11 positions agree with TRBD2. This CDR3 is 15 amino acids long. CDR1 is SNHLY, CDR2 FYNNEI, per germline. V was clipped by 7 bases and J by 4 bases; unmatched bases: 8. The CDR3 DNA reads as TGTGCCAGCACCTTAGCGGGAGGGAGCGGAGAGACCCAGTACTTC. Its protein is CASTLAGGSGETQYF.

J is TRBJ1-5 and V is TRBV29-1; D is unclear. The V end lost 4 bases, the J end lost 3 bases, and 7 bases lay between the germline ends. Germline V lookup: CDR1 SQVTM, CDR2 ANQGSEA. The length of the CDR3 is 12 residues. The CDR3 nucleotides are TGCAGCGTTGGAGGCAACAATCAGCCCCAGCATTTT. It specifies CSVGGNNQPQHF.

The chain uses TRBV12-3 or TRBV12-4 and TRBJ1-3, with D hard to call. CDR3 length: 13 amino acids. V lost 6 bases and J 2 bases, leaving 8 bases between the germline ends. This CDR3 is CASSLRAGNTIYF. In nucleotides, the CDR3 is TGTGCCAGCAGCCTAAGGGCTGGAAACACCATATATTTT.

The chain is built from TRBV7-9 and TRBJ2-5; the D gene is possibly TRBD2 (7 bases). This CDR3 comprises 13 residues. Germline V gene sequence: CDR1 SEHNR, CDR2 FQNEAQ (reference sequence). With 7 bases removed from V and 6 bases from J, the gap between germline ends came to 15 bases. Here the CDR3 DNA reads TGTGCCAGCACGCAAGGGGGGGTGAAGACCCAGTACTTC. Encoded protein: CASTQGGVKTQYF.

The chain couples TRBV9 to TRBJ2-3, with 7 bases lining up with TRBD2. Germline CDR1 SGDLS, CDR2 YYNGEE. With V trimmed by 5 bases and J by 5 bases, 5 bases remained unmatched. The CDR3 has 13 amino acids. DNA of the CDR3: TGTGCCAGCAGAGGACTAGGAGGAGATACGCAGTATTTT. Translation: CASRGLGGDTQYF.

This clone was detected once. The rearrangement uses TRBV29-1 and TRBJ2-3, with 10 bases fitting TRBD2. The CDR3 runs 15 residues. J gave up 0 bases and V 6 bases, and 6 bases lay outside the gene matches. Germline V lookup: CDR1 SQVTM, CDR2 ANQGSEA. CDR3 loop: CSVVLAGPSTDTQYF. The CDR3 bases are TGCAGCGTGGTACTAGCGGGGCCTAGCACAGATACGCAGTATTTT.

V gene TRBV27 combines with J gene TRBJ1-5, with unresolved D. The CDR3 is made up of 14 amino acids. V lost 0 bases and J lost 7, with 10 bases in between. Germline-derived CDR1 and CDR2 are MNHEY and SMNVEV (reference sequence). CDR3: CASSLSEDYQPQHF. As DNA, the CDR3 is TGTGCCAGCAGTTTATCGGAGGATTACCAGCCCCAGCATTTT.

The chain recombines TRBV28 with TRBJ2-5, with no clear D. The V gene lost 5 bases and the J gene lost 4 bases, with 17 bases spanning the gap. Per the germline V gene, CDR1 is MDHEN and CDR2 is SYDVKM. This CDR3 has 15 residues. This CDR3 is CASSPRLVRRETQYF. The CDR3 bases are TGTGCCAGCAGTCCCCGGCTGGTCAGGCGAGAGACCCAGTACTTC.

This chain links TRBV6-6 with TRBJ2-7, with D uncertain. Trimming removed 5 bases from V and 5 bases from J, with 7 bases in between. CDR1 and CDR2 (germline): MNHNY, SVGAGI (reference sequence). The CDR3 is 11 amino acids. The CDR3 loop reads CASSPGNEQYF. In DNA form, the CDR3 reads TGTGCCAGCAGTCCAGGCAACGAGCAGTACTTC.

This rearrangement joins TRBV19 to TRBJ2-7; D is uncertain. The CDR3 is made up of 15 amino acids. The germline CDR1 and CDR2 sequences are LNHDA and SQIVND (reference sequence). Trimming took 4 bases from V and 6 from J, leaving 19 bases between them. CDR3 loop: CASSTHESSGLEQYF. CDR3 nucleotide sequence: TGTGCCAGTAGTACCCATGAGAGCTCGGGCCTCGAGCAGTACTTC.

The chain has TRBV19 and TRBJ2-2, with D unclear. Looked up from germline, CDR1 is LNHDA and CDR2 is SQIVND (reference sequence). This CDR3 contains 14 residues. V lost 3 bases to trimming and J lost 9 bases, with 14 bases between them. CDR3 amino acids: CASSIARSSRELFF. In nucleotides, the CDR3 is TGTGCCAGTAGTATCGCCCGTTCCAGCAGGGAGCTGTTTTTT.

This clone showed up just once. The chain couples TRBV6-6 to TRBJ2-5; D possibly uses TRBD1 or TRBD2 (5 bases each). V lost 0 bases and J lost 0, with 11 bases in between. CDR1 MNHNY and CDR2 SVGAGI come from the germline V gene (reference sequence). This CDR3 has 16 amino acids. The CDR3 sequence: CASSYSRDRYQETQYF. The CDR3 DNA reads as TGTGCCAGCAGTTACTCGAGGGACCGGTACCAAGAGACCCAGTACTTC.

The chain carries TRBV5-6 and TRBJ2-3; 8 bases match TRBD2. Germline lookup yields CDR1 SGHDT and CDR2 YYEEEE. V was pared by 1 base and J by 4 bases, with 8 bases of the junction left unmatched. There are 16 residues in the CDR3. This CDR3 reads CASSLITGRVADTQYF. The CDR3 DNA reads as TGTGCCAGCAGCTTGATTACCGGGAGGGTGGCAGATACGCAGTATTTT.

The rearrangement links TRBV6-5 to TRBJ1-4; D is uncertain. In germline, CDR1 is MNHEY, CDR2 SVGAGI. This CDR3 is built from 12 residues. Trimming shortened V by 6 bases and J by 7 bases, and 9 bases separated the two germline ends. This CDR3 is CASRDLIEKLFF. CDR3 nucleotides: TGTGCCAGCAGGGATCTGATTGAAAAACTGTTTTTT.

This chain joins TRBV5-1 and TRBJ2-5; a possible D gene is TRBD1 (6 bases). The germline gives CDR1 SGHRS, CDR2 YFSETQ. Between the trimmed V and J ends, which lost 6 bases and 1 base, there was a span of 10 bases. The CDR3 is 13 residues long. Here the CDR3 reads CASNRELQETQYF. DNA for the CDR3: TGCGCCAGCAACAGGGAACTCCAAGAGACCCAGTACTTC.

The chain has TRBV5-6 and TRBJ2-3; D is tentatively TRBD1 or TRBD2 (5 bases each). CDR1 and CDR2 (germline): SGHDT, YYEEEE. V lost 4 bases and J lost 9, with 15 bases in between. This CDR3 region has 13 residues. In DNA form, the CDR3 reads TGTGCCAGCAGCGGCCGGGACCTGGGGACGCAGTATTTT. The encoded protein is CASSGRDLGTQYF.

The V and J genes are TRBV2 and TRBJ1-1, with D possibly matching TRBD1 (6 bases). Germline-derived CDR1 and CDR2 are SNHLY and FYNNEI. This CDR3 contains 12 residues. V dropped 5 bases and J dropped 8 bases, with 12 bases sitting between them. The CDR3 DNA reads as TGTGCCAGCAGTAAGAACAGGGAGGAAGCTTTCTTT. It translates to CASSKNREEAFF. The whole variable domain, filled in from reference TRBV2 and TRBJ1-1, reads EPEVTQTPSHQVTQMGQEVILRCVPISNHLYFYWYRQILGQKVEFLVSFYNNEISEKSEIFDDQFSVERPDGSNFTLKIRSTKLEDSAMYFCASSKNREEAFFGQGTRLTVV.

The chain uses TRBV6-2 or TRBV6-3 and TRBJ1-2, with a tentative D call TRBD1 (6 bases). Germline-derived CDR1 and CDR2 are MNHEY and SVGEGT. The CDR3 runs 14 residues. Trimming took 0 bases from V and 5 from J, leaving 10 bases between them. CDR3 residues: CASSYSGTSYGYTF. The CDR3 coding sequence is TGTGCCAGCAGTTACTCCGGGACATCTTATGGCTACACCTTC.

This sequence joins TRBV7-9 and TRBJ2-7; D perhaps matches TRBD1 (5 bases). Trimming cost V 0 bases and J 6 bases, with 9 bases left between them. CDR1 and CDR2 (germline): SEHNR, FQNEAQ (reference sequence). The CDR3 contains 13 residues. This CDR3 is CASSLAHGAEQYF. The DNA for the CDR3 is TGTGCCAGCAGCTTAGCGCATGGGGCCGAGCAGTACTTC. Full variable domain (remainder filled in from reference TRBV7-9 and TRBJ2-7): DTGVSQNPRHKITKRGQNVTFRCDPISEHNRLYWYRQTLGQGPEFLTYFQNEAQLEKSRLLSDRFSAERPKGSFSTLEIQRTEQGDSAMYLCASSLAHGAEQYFGPGTRLTVT.

The chain is built from TRBV5-1 and TRBJ2-3; 9 nucleotides match TRBD1. V lost 2 bases, J lost 4 bases, and 8 bases stayed unmatched. CDR3 length: 16 residues. CDR1 SGHRS and CDR2 YFSETQ come from the germline V gene. The CDR3 loop reads CASSFVWTGDADTQYF. CDR3 in DNA: TGCGCCAGCAGCTTTGTGTGGACAGGGGATGCAGATACGCAGTATTTT.

This rearrangement joins TRBV4-1 to TRBJ2-1; D not certain. CDR3 length: 14 amino acids. In germline, CDR1 is MGHRA, CDR2 YSYEKL. Between the trimmed V and J ends, which lost 4 bases and 6 bases, there was a span of 13 bases. The CDR3 DNA reads as TGCGCCAGCAGCCTACTGACGGGTGGCAATGAGCAGTTCTTC. Translation gives CASSLLTGGNEQFF.

This sequence joins TRBV2 and TRBJ1-1; D unclear. The V gene lost 2 bases and the J gene lost 7 bases, with 11 bases spanning the gap. The CDR3 sequence is 13 residues long. Germline V gene lookup returns CDR1 SNHLY and CDR2 FYNNEI. Here the CDR3 DNA reads TGTGCCAGCAGTGAATGGGTAGCACTTGAAGCTTTCTTT. Translating gives CASSEWVALEAFF.